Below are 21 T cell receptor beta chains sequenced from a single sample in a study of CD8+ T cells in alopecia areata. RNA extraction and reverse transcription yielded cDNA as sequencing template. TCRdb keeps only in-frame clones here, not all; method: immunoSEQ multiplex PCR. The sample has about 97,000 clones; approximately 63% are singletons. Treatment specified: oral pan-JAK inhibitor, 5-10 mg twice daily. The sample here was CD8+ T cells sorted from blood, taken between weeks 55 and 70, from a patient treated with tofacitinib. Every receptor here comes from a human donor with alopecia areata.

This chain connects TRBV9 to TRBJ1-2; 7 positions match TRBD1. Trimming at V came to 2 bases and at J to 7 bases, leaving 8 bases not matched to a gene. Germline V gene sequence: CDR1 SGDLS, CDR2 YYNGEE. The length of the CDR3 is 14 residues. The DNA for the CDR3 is TGTGCCAGCAGCGTCGTCCAGGGGGTCCGTGGCTACACCTTC. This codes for CASSVVQGVRGYTF.

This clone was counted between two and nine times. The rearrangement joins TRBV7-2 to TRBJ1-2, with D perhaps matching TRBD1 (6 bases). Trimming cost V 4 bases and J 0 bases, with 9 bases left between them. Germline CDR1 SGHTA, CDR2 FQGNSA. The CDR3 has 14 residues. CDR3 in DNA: TGTGCCAGCAGCTCCAGACAGGCTAACTATGGCTACACCTTC. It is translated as CASSSRQANYGYTF. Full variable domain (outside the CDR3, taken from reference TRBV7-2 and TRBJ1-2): GAGVSQSPSNKVTEKGKDVELRCDPISGHTALYWYRQSLGQGLEFLIYFQGNSAPDKSGLPSDRFSAERTGGSVSTLTIQRTQQEDSAVYLCASSSRQANYGYTFGSGTRLTVV.

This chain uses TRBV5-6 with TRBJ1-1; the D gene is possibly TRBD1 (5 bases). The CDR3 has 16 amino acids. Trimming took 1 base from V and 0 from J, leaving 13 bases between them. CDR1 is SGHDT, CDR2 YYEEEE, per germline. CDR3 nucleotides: TGTGCCAGCAGCTTGCTTCGAACGGGGGTGAACACTGAAGCTTTCTTT. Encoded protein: CASSLLRTGVNTEAFF.

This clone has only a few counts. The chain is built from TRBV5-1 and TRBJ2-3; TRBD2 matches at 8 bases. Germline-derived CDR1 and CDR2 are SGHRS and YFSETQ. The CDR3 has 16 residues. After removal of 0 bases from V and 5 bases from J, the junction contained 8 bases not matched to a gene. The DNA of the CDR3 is TGCGCCAGCAGCTTGGAAATCGCTAGCGGGTTAGATACGCAGTATTTT. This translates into CASSLEIASGLDTQYF.

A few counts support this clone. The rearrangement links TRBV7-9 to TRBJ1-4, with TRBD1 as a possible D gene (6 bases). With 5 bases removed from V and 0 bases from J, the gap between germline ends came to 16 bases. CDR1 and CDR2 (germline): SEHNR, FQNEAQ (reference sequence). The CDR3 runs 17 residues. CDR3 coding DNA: TGTGCCAGCAGCATGGACAGCCTTGGCGCAACTAATGAAAAACTGTTTTTT. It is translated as CASSMDSLGATNEKLFF.

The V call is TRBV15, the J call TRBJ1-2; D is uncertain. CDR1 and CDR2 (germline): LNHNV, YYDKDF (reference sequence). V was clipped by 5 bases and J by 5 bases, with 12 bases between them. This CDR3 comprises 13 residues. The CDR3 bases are TGTGCCACCAGCCACAGCTCGGGGTATGGCTACACCTTC. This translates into CATSHSSGYGYTF.

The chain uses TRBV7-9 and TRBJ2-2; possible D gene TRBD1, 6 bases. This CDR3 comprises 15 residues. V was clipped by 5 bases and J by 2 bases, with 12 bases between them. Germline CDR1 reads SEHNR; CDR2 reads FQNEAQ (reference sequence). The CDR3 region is CASSHRDTNTGELFF. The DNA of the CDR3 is TGTGCCAGCAGCCACCGGGACACAAACACCGGGGAGCTGTTTTTT.

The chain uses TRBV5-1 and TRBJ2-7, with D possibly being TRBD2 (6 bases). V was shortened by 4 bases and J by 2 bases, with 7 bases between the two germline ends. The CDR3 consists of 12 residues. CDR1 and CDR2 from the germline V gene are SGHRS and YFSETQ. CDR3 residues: CASSGEAYEQYF. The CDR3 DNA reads TGCGCCAGCAGCGGGGAGGCCTACGAGCAGTACTTC.

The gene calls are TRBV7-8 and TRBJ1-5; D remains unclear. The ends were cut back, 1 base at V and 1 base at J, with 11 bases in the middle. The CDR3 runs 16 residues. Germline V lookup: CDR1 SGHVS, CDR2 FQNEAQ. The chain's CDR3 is CASSLGTLPSNQPQHF. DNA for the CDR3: TGTGCCAGCAGCTTAGGCACCCTCCCCAGCAATCAGCCCCAGCATTTT.

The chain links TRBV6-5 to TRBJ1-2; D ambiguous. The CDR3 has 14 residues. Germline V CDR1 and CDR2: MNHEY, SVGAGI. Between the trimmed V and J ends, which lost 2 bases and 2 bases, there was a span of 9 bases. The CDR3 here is CASSYLKTNYGYTF. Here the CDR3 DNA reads TGTGCCAGCAGTTACCTCAAGACAAACTATGGCTACACCTTC.

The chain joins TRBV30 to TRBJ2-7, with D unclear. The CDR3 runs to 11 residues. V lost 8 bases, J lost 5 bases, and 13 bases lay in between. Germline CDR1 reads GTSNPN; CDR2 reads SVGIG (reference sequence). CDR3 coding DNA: TGTGCCATGGACCTTATTCACGAGCAGTACTTC. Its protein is CAMDLIHEQYF.

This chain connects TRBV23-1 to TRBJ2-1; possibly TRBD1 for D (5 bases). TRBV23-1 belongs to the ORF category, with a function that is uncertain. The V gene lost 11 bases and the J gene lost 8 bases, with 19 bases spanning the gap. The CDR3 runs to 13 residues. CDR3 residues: CARNPQGRDEQFF. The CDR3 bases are TGCGCCCGAAACCCGCAGGGTAGGGATGAGCAGTTCTTC.

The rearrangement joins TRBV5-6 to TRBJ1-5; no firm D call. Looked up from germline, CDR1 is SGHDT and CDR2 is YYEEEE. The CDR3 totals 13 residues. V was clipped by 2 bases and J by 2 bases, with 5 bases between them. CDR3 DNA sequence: TGTGCCAGCAGCTTCGGGGGCAATCAGCCCCAGCATTTT. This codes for CASSFGGNQPQHF.

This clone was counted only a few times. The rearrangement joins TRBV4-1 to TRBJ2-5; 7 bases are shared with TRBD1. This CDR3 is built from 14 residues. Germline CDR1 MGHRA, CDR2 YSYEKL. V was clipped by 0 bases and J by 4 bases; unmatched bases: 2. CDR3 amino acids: CASSQDTGAETQYF. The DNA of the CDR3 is TGCGCCAGCAGCCAAGATACAGGGGCAGAGACCCAGTACTTC.

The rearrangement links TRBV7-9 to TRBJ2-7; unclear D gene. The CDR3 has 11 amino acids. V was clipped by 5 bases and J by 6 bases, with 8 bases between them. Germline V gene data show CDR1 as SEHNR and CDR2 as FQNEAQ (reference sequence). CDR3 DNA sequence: TGTGCCAGCAGCCCCCTGGGCGAGCAGTACTTC. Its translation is CASSPLGEQYF.

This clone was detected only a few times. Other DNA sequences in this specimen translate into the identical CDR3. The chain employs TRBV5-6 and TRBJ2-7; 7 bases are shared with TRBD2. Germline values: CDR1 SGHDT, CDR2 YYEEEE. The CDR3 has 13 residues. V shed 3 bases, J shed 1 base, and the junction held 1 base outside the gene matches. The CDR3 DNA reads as TGTGCCAGCAGCTCGGGGGGATCCTACGAGCAGTACTTC. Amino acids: CASSSGGSYEQYF.

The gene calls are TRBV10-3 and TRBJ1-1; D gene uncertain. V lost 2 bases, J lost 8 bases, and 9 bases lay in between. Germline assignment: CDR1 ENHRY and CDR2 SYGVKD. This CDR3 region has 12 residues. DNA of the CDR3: TGTGCCATCAGTGAGAAGGCAGACGAAGCTTTCTTT. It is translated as CAISEKADEAFF.

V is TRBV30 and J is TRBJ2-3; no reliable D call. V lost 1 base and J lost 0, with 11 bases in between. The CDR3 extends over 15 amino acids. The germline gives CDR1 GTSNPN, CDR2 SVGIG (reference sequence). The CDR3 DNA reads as TGTGCCTGGAGTGGGATTTTTGCTAGCACAGATACGCAGTATTTT. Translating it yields CAWSGIFASTDTQYF.

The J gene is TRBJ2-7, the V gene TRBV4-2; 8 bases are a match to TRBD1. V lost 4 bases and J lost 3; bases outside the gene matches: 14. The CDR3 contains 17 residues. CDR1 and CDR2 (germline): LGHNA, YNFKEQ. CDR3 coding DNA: TGTGCCAGCAGCCGTCATGGTCCTGGGACAGGATACTACGAGCAGTACTTC. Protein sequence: CASSRHGPGTGYYEQYF.

Written as DNA, the CDR3 is TGTGCCAGCAGCTTAATAGGGGCCGGGGTAGCCAAAAACATTCAGTACTTC. This codes for CASSLIGAGVAKNIQYF. The V gene is TRBV13, the J gene TRBJ2-4, with D perhaps assigned TRBD1 or TRBD2 (5 bases each). V gave up 2 bases and J gave up 0 bases, with 14 bases separating them. The germline CDR1 and CDR2 sequences are PRHDT and FYEKMQ (reference sequence). The CDR3 contains 17 residues.

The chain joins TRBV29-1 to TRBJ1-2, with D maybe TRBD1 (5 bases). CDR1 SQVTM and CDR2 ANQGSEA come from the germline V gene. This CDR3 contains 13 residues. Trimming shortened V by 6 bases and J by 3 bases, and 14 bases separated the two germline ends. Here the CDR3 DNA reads TGCAGCGTCCACAAAGGCAGGGACTATGGCTACACCTTC. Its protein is CSVHKGRDYGYTF. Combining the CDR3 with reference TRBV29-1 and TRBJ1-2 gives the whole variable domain SAVISQKPSRDICQRGTSLTIQCQVDSQVTMMFWYRQQPGQSLTLIATANQGSEATYESGFVIDKFPISRPNLTFSTLTVSNMSPEDSSIYLCSVHKGRDYGYTFGSGTRLTVV.